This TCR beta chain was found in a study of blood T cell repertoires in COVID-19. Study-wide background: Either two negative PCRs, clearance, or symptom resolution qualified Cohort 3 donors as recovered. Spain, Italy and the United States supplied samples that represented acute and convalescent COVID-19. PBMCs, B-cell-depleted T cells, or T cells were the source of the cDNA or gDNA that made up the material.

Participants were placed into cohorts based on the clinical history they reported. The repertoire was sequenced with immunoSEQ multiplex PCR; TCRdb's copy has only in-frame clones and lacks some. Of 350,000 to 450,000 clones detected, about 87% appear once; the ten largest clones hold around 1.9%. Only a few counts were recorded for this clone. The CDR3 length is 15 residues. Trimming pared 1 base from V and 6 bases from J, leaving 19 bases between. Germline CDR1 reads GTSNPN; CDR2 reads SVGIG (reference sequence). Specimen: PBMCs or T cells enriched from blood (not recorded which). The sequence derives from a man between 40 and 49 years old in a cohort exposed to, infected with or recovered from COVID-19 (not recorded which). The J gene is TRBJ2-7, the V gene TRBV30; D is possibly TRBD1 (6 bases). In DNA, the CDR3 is TGTGCCTGGAGTGCATCGAGGCAGGGGTCCGTCGAGCAGTACTTC. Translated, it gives CAWSASRQGSVEQYF.